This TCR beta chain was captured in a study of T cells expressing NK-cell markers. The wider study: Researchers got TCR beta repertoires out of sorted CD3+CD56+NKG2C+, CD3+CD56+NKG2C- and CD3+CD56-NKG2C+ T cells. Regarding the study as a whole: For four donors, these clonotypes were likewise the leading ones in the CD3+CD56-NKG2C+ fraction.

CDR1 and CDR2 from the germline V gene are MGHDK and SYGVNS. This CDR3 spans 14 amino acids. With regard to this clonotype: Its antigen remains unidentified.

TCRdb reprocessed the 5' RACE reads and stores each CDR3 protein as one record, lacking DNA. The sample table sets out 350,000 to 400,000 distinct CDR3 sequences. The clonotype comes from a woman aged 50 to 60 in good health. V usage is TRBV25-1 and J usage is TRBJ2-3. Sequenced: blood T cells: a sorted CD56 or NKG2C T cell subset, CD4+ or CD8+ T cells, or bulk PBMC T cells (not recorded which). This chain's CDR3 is CASSEYKSTDTQYF.